This T cell receptor (beta chain) was sequenced for a study of blood T cell repertoires in COVID-19. Germline values: CDR1 LGHNA, CDR2 YNFKEQ. This CDR3 comprises 17 residues. V was clipped by 0 bases and J by 0 bases, with 12 bases between them. How the authors handled the data: Estimation of nucleated cell counts relied on the amplification of reference gene primers. The table came from immunoSEQ multiplex PCR; TCRdb's copy has only in-frame clones and leaves some out. V and J calls and clone size are copied from that table; D and trimming were computed from the DNA. The sample contains roughly 130,000 clones, 88% of which appear only once.

This TCR was recovered from a human donor with COVID-19, enrolled during active disease. The donor label of this sample is uncertain. The chain has TRBV4-2 and TRBJ1-3, with D maybe TRBD1 (6 bases). The sequenced material came from peripheral blood. The DNA of the CDR3 is TGTGCCAGCAGCCAAGATCGGACAGAACTCTCTGGAAACACCATATATTTT. This gives the protein CASSQDRTELSGNTIYF.